The 21 T cell receptor beta chains reported below all come from one sample, sequenced in a study of T cells after posttransplantation cyclophosphamide. TCRdb keeps only in-frame clones here, not all; method: immunoSEQ multiplex PCR. The table lists about 28,000 clones, roughly 90% of them singletons. Input material: PBMCs. The receptors derive from a man in his forties or fifties.

The chain has TRBV18 and TRBJ1-1, with no clear D. The length of the CDR3 is 13 residues. CDR1 is KGHSH, CDR2 LQKENI, per germline. Trimming shortened V by 6 bases and J by 2 bases, and 10 bases separated the two germline ends. For the CDR3, the DNA is TGTGCCAGCTCCAGAACCCTTAACACTGAAGCTTTCTTT. This translates into CASSRTLNTEAFF.

The chain recombines TRBV6-5 with TRBJ1-5, with unresolved D. Deletions cut 4 bases from V and 1 base from J, with 8 bases between. CDR3 length equals 14 residues. Germline CDR1 reads MNHEY; CDR2 reads SVGAGI. The CDR3 region has the DNA TGTGCCAGCAGTTGGAGGGAAAGCAATCAGCCCCAGCATTTT. Protein product: CASSWRESNQPQHF.

V gene TRBV5-4 combines with J gene TRBJ1-1; tentative D call: TRBD1 (5 bases). This CDR3 contains 18 residues. Trimming shortened V by 1 base and J by 0 bases, and 19 bases separated the two germline ends. In germline, CDR1 is SGHNT, CDR2 YYREEE (reference sequence). CDR3 sequence (DNA): TGTGCCAGCAGCTTGAGGGTTGGGGGGTTTCAGTTGAACACTGAAGCTTTCTTT. This translates into CASSLRVGGFQLNTEAFF.

V usage is TRBV7-9 and J usage is TRBJ2-5, with TRBD2 identical over 7 bases. Germline V CDR1 and CDR2: SEHNR, FQNEAQ (reference sequence). This CDR3 is built from 15 residues. The V and J ends lost 3 bases and 5 bases, in that order; junction bases with no gene match: 9. The CDR3 region is CASSFYLGGLETQYF. The CDR3 region has the DNA TGTGCCAGCAGCTTTTATCTGGGAGGGTTGGAGACCCAGTACTTC.

The J gene is TRBJ2-2, the V gene TRBV15, with a tentative D call TRBD2 (5 bases). There are 16 residues in the CDR3. The ends were cut back, 4 bases at V and 5 bases at J, with 17 bases in the middle. Germline assignment: CDR1 LNHNV and CDR2 YYDKDF (reference sequence). This CDR3 reads CATSKGWGALTGELFF. The CDR3 region has the DNA TGTGCCACCAGCAAAGGGTGGGGAGCGCTGACCGGGGAGCTGTTTTTT.

The chain couples TRBV19 to TRBJ1-1; D gene unclear. V lost 3 bases and J 1 base, leaving 15 bases between the germline ends. CDR3 length: 16 residues. In germline, CDR1 is LNHDA, CDR2 SQIVND (reference sequence). CDR3: CASSIHFTGENTEAFF. The CDR3 DNA follows: TGTGCCAGTAGTATCCATTTCACCGGGGAGAACACTGAAGCTTTCTTT.

This rearrangement joins TRBV29-1 to TRBJ1-6; weak D call: TRBD1 (5 bases). V was shortened by 4 bases and J by 6 bases, with 10 bases between the two germline ends. The CDR3 has 13 amino acids. Per the germline V gene, CDR1 is SQVTM and CDR2 is ANQGSEA. The CDR3 DNA sequence: TGCAGCGTTGGATCAGGGTTTAATTCACCCCTCCACTTT. Residues: CSVGSGFNSPLHF.

The count of this clone is one. The rearrangement links TRBV7-9 to TRBJ2-7; TRBD2 matches at 8 bases. With V trimmed by 0 bases and J by 5 bases, 6 bases remained unmatched. Germline CDR1 and CDR2: SEHNR and FQNEAQ (reference sequence). The CDR3 has 15 residues. The CDR3 nucleotides read TGTGCCAGCAGCTTAGCTACGGGGGGGGTAAACGAGCAGTACTTC. Its translation: CASSLATGGVNEQYF.

The chain links TRBV19 to TRBJ1-5; TRBD1 aligns across 9 bases. The V gene end was trimmed by 4 bases and the J gene end by 7 bases; junction bases not matched to a gene: 8. The germline CDR1 and CDR2 sequences are LNHDA and SQIVND (reference sequence). This CDR3 spans 15 amino acids. The CDR3 sequence: CASSSGTGFLQPQHF. CDR3 DNA: TGTGCCAGTAGTAGCGGGACAGGGTTTTTACAGCCCCAGCATTTT.

This clone was seen once. The chain recombines TRBV9 with TRBJ2-1; no firm D call. This CDR3 has 15 amino acids. V gave up 1 base and J gave up 2 bases, with 10 bases separating them. Germline-derived CDR1 and CDR2 are SGDLS and YYNGEE. The CDR3 loop is CASSVLSETYNEQFF. The CDR3 nucleotides read TGTGCCAGCAGCGTATTGTCAGAAACCTACAATGAGCAGTTCTTC.

The genes are TRBV6-4 and TRBJ1-1; D is undetermined. The length of the CDR3 is 14 residues. V shed 0 bases and J shed 10 bases, with 15 bases lying between them. Germline-derived CDR1 and CDR2 are MRHNA and SNTAGT. CDR3 nucleotide sequence: TGTGCCAGCAGTGACTCGACCTCAAAAGAGGTAGCTTTCTTT. It codes for CASSDSTSKEVAFF.

The rearrangement uses TRBV5-1 and TRBJ2-2, with a possible D match to TRBD1 (7 bases). Looked up from germline, CDR1 is SGHRS and CDR2 is YFSETQ. The CDR3 spans 13 residues. Deletions cut 7 bases from V and 6 bases from J, with 13 bases between. CDR3 loop: CASRPGGPGELFF. The CDR3 DNA reads TGCGCCAGCCGTCCAGGGGGGCCCGGGGAGCTGTTTTTT.

V is TRBV6-5 and J is TRBJ2-5; the D is unclear. Trimming removed 5 bases from V and 5 bases from J, with 12 bases in between. Germline V gene data show CDR1 as MNHEY and CDR2 as SVGAGI. This CDR3 comprises 13 residues. As DNA, the CDR3 is TGTGCCAGCAGTATCATCCCCAGGGAGACCCAGTACTTC. This encodes CASSIIPRETQYF.

The genes are TRBV4-3 and TRBJ1-1, with no clear D. V was clipped by 0 bases and J by 11 bases, with 10 bases between them. CDR1 and CDR2 (germline): LGHNA, YSLEER. The CDR3 totals 12 residues. The CDR3 here is CASSQERSRAFF. In DNA, the CDR3 is TGCGCCAGCAGCCAAGAACGGTCCCGGGCTTTCTTT.

In its sample, this clone was seen once. This rearrangement joins TRBV5-8 to TRBJ1-2, with a tentative D call TRBD1 (6 bases). The CDR3 contains 15 residues. Per germline, CDR1 SGHTS and CDR2 YDEGEE. V was pared by 2 bases and J by 3 bases, with 14 bases between. The CDR3 DNA reads TGTGCCAGCAGCTTCACAGGGACGGTAGACTATGGCTACACCTTC. This gives the protein CASSFTGTVDYGYTF. The full variable domain, with the rest looked up from reference TRBV5-8 and TRBJ1-2, is EAGVTQSPTHLIKTRGQQATLRCSPISGHTSVYWYQQALGLGLQFLLWYDEGEERNRGNFPPRFSGRQFPNYSSELNVNALELEDSALYLCASSFTGTVDYGYTFGSGTRLTVV.

The chain carries TRBV30 and TRBJ1-1; TRBD1 matches 9 bases. The germline V gene has CDR1 GTSNPN and CDR2 SVGIG (reference sequence). The CDR3 runs to 10 residues. Trimming at V came to 7 bases and at J to 13 bases, leaving 7 bases not matched to a gene. The CDR3 nucleotides are TGTGCCTCCTCAAGACAGGGGGTTTTCTTT. It translates to CASSRQGVFF.

The V gene is TRBV6-1, the J gene TRBJ1-1, with D perhaps TRBD1 (6 bases). The CDR3 is 13 residues long. Trimming left V 4 bases short and J 7 bases short, with 13 bases between. Germline V gives CDR1 MNHNS, CDR2 SASEGT. CDR3 loop: CASSVRGGDEAFF. CDR3 bases: TGTGCCAGCAGTGTACGAGGGGGGGATGAAGCTTTCTTT.

The CDR3 protein is CASLSEVNEQFF. CDR3 in DNA: TGCGCCAGTCTCTCCGAGGTCAATGAGCAGTTCTTC. The chain carries TRBV5-1 and TRBJ2-1, with D unresolved. Trimming cost V 8 bases and J 6 bases, with 12 bases left between them. In germline, CDR1 is SGHRS, CDR2 YFSETQ. The CDR3 is made up of 12 amino acids.

CDR3 in DNA: TGCGCCAGCATGGAGCCAGGGGGTGAGCAGTTCTTC. Translated, it gives CASMEPGGEQFF. The chain recombines TRBV5-1 with TRBJ2-1; 7 bases line up with TRBD1. This CDR3 is 12 amino acids long. Germline V gives CDR1 SGHRS, CDR2 YFSETQ. V was clipped by 6 bases and J by 9 bases; unmatched bases: 6. Looking up the rest from reference TRBV5-1 and TRBJ2-1 gives the full variable domain: KAGVTQTPRYLIKTRGQQVTLSCSPISGHRSVSWYQQTPGQGLQFLFEYFSETQRNKGNFPGRFSGRQFSNSRSEMNVSTLELGDSALYLCASMEPGGEQFFGPGTRLTVL.

This rearrangement joins TRBV5-1 to TRBJ2-7; TRBD2 might be the D (5 bases). The V gene's germline CDR1 is SGHRS and CDR2 YFSETQ. Between the trimmed V and J ends, which lost 0 bases and 2 bases, there was a span of 6 bases. The CDR3 runs 13 residues. The DNA for the CDR3 is TGCGCCAGCAGCTTGGACGGGACCTACGAGCAGTACTTC. Encoded protein: CASSLDGTYEQYF.

The chain uses TRBV5-1 and TRBJ1-2; D remains ambiguous. The CDR3 runs 13 residues. Germline V gene data show CDR1 as SGHRS and CDR2 as YFSETQ. V dropped 1 base and J dropped 2 bases, with 6 bases sitting between them. The CDR3 nucleotides read TGCGCCAGCAGCTTGATCGGGAACTATGGCTACACCTTC. This codes for CASSLIGNYGYTF.